This T cell receptor (beta chain) was captured by sequencing in a study of metastatic and nonmetastatic thyroid tumors. Study at large: Peripheral blood and tumor or nodule samples from malignant and benign thyroid patients were compared.

Per the germline V gene, CDR1 is MNHNS and CDR2 is SASEGT. There are 14 residues in the CDR3. V lost 6 bases to trimming and J lost 9 bases; unmatched junction nucleotides: 9. The authors' processing: The authors used CDR3 differences across clinicopathological groups to build a distant-metastasis classifier for papillary thyroid cancer. MiXCR was used by TCRdb to re-call the PCR reads. TCRdb, not the authors, supplied the V and J calls. The sample yields about 10,000 clones, roughly an eighth seen once. Study-wide results and caveats: Versus benign nodules, malignant thyroid tumors reportedly had significantly higher TCR beta diversity, in blood and tumor.

Nobody among the patients had been given any treatment before thyroid surgery. In its sample, this clone was seen many times. Its specificity is unknown. J is TRBJ2-1 and V is TRBV6-1; 9 bases match TRBD1. Sequencing used blood. The sequence was collected from a female donor with papillary thyroid cancer or a benign thyroid nodule (not recorded which). Some clones in this sample may be carry-over from other donors' samples. The CDR3 loop reads CASRAWTGEGEQFF. CDR3 DNA sequence: TGTGCCAGCAGGGCCTGGACAGGGGAGGGTGAGCAGTTCTTC.